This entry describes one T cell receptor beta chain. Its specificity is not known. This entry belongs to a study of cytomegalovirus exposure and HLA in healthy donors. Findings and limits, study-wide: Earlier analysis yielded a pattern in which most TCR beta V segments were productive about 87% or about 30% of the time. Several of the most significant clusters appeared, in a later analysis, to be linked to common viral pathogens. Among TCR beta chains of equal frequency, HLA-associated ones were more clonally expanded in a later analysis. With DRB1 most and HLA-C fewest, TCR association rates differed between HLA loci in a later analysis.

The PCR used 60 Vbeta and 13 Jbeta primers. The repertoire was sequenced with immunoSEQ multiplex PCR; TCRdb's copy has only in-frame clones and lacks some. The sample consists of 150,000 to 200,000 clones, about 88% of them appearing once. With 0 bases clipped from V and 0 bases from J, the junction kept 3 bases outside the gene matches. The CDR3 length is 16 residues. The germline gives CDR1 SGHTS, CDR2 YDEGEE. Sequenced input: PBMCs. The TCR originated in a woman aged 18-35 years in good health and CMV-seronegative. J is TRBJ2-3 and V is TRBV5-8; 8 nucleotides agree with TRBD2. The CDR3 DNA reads TGTGCCAGCAGCTTGGCGGGACTAGTGAGCACAGATACGCAGTATTTT. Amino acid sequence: CASSLAGLVSTDTQYF.